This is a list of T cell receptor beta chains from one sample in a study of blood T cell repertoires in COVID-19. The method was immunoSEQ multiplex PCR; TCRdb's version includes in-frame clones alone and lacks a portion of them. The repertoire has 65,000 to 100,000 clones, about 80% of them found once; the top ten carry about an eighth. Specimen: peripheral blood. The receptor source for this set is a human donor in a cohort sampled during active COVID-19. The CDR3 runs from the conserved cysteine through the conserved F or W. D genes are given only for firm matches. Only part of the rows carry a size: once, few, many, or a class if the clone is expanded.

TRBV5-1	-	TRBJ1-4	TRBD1	TGCGCCAGCAGCCTTCAAGGGGGCGCAACTAATGAAAAACTGTTTTTT	CASSLQGGATNEKLFF
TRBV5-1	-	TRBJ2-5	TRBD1	TGCGCCAGCAGCGCGAGGCCTACAACAGGGGGCGCCTGGGAGACCCAGTACTTC	CASSARPTTGGAWETQYF
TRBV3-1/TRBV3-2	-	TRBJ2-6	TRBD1	TGTGCCAGCAGCCGACAGGGGGCTGGTGGGGCCAACGTCCTGACTTTC	CASSRQGAGGANVLTF
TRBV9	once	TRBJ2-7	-	TGTGCCAGCAGCGTCGGGACACAAAGCTCCTACGAGCAGTACTTC	CASSVGTQSSYEQYF
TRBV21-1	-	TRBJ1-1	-	TGTGCCAGCAGCAAAGGGCCCGCGGGCGCGATATGTACTGAAGCTTTCTTT	CASSKGPAGAICTEAFF
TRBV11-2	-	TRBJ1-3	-	TGTGCCAGCAGCTTATACAGGGCCACCATATATTTT	CASSLYRATIYF
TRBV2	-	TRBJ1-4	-	TGTGCCAGCATCCTCTCCCGGTATGAAAAACTGTTTTTT	CASILSRYEKLFF
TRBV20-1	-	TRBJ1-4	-	TGCAGTGCTAGTGGGGGACAACTCAGCTGGGCAACTAATGAAAAACTGTTTTTT	CSASGGQLSWATNEKLFF
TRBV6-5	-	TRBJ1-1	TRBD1	TGTGCCAGCAGGGGTCACAGGGGCACTGAAGCTTTCTTT	CASRGHRGTEAFF
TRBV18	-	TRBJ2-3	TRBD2	TGTGCCAGCTCACCGATATTTACTAGCGGCTCCACAGATACGCAGTATTTT	CASSPIFTSGSTDTQYF
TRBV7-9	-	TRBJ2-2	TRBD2	TGTGCCAGCAGCTCGCCCCCGGGACTAGCGGGTACGAACACCGGGGAGCTGTTTTTT	CASSSPPGLAGTNTGELFF
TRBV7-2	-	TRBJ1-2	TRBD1	TGTGCCAGCAGTTCACAGACAGGGACCCTGCGGGGCTACACCTTC	CASSSQTGTLRGYTF
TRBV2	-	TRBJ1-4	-	TGTGCCAGCGCTAAAGAAAAACTGTTTTTT	CASAKEKLFF
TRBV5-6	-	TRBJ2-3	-	TGTGCCAGCAGCTTCGACTTTGCGGGGCAGTATTTT	CASSFDFAGQYF
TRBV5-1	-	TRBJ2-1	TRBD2	TGCGCCAGCAGCTTGGGTGCGGGGGGCAAAAACAATGAGCAGTTCTTC	CASSLGAGGKNNEQFF
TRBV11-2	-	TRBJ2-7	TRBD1	TGTGCCAGCAGCTTAGATGGGGGACAGCTTTACGAGCAGTACTTC	CASSLDGGQLYEQYF
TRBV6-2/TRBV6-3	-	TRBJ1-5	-	TGTGCCAGCAGTTACACTGGATCAGGTCAGCCCCAGCATTTT	CASSYTGSGQPQHF
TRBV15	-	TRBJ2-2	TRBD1	TGTGCCACCAGCAGAGACCCGACAGGGGGGACCGGGGAGCTGTTTTTT	CATSRDPTGGTGELFF
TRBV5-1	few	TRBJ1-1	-	TGCGCCAGCAGCTTGGACAGGACGGCTGAAGCTTTCTTT	CASSLDRTAEAFF
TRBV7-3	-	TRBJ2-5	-	TGTGCCAGCAGCTTAATCCCACAAGAGACCCAGTACTTC	CASSLIPQETQYF
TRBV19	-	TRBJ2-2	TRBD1	TGTGCCAGTAGGCTTGGGACAGGGGACACCGGGGAGCTGTTTTTT	CASRLGTGDTGELFF
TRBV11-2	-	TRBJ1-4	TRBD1	TGTGCCAGCAGCTTTTGGCGGGACAGAGTTACTGAAAAACTGTTTTTT	CASSFWRDRVTEKLFF
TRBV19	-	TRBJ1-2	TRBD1	TGTGCCAGTATTGGTACAGGGGAGAGTCTGGGCTACACCTTC	CASIGTGESLGYTF
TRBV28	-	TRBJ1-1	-	TGTGCCAGCACAAAACACAGGGTTGCCACTGAAGCTTTCTTT	CASTKHRVATEAFF
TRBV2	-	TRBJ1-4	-	TGTGCCAGCAAGCGTCAGGGAAATGAAAAACTGTTTTTT	CASKRQGNEKLFF
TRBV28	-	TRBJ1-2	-	TGTGCCAGCAGTCCCCGAGGGTACGGCTACACCTTC	CASSPRGYGYTF
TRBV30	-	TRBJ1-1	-	TGTGCCTGGAGTCCTCGGGGGGGATTCGTTACTGAAGCTTTCTTT	CAWSPRGGFVTEAFF
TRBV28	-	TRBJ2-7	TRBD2	TGTGCCAGCAGTGGAGGCGGGGGACCCTACCACGAGCAGTACTTC	CASSGGGGPYHEQYF
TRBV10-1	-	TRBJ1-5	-	TGCGCCAGCAGTGAGGGGGCCAGGGCAGATCAGCCCCAGCATTTT	CASSEGARADQPQHF
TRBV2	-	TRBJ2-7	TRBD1	TGTGCCAGCAGTGAATCGCATGGACAGGGTGGCTACGAGCAGTACTTC	CASSESHGQGGYEQYF
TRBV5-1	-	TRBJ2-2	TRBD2	TGCGCCAGCAGCTTCCGACTAGCGGCTAACACCGGGGAGCTGTTTTTT	CASSFRLAANTGELFF
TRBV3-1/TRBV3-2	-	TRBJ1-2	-	TGTGCCAGCAGCCAAGTGTCCAGCGGTGGCTACACCTTC	CASSQVSSGGYTF
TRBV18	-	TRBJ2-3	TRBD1	TGTGCCAGCTCAACTTCGGACAGGAAAAACACAGATACGCAGTATTTT	CASSTSDRKNTDTQYF
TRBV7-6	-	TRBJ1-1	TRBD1	TGTGCCAGCAGCCCCCGGACAGGGAGGGGGAACACTGAAGCTTTCTTT	CASSPRTGRGNTEAFF
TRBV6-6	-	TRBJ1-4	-	TGTGCCAGCAGCAGGGTTGCAACTAATGAAAAACTGTTTTTT	CASSRVATNEKLFF
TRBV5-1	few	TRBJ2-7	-	TGCGCCAGCAGCTTGGATAGGGGCTACGAGCAGTACTTC	CASSLDRGYEQYF
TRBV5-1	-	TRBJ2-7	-	TGCGCCAGCAGCTTTGGGCTAGCGAAACCAACCGAGCAGTACTTC	CASSFGLAKPTEQYF
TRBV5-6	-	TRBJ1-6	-	TGTGCCAGCCACGGACAGCGGAATTCACCCCTCCACTTT	CASHGQRNSPLHF
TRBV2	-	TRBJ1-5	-	TGTGCCAGCAGTGAAAGGACAGACCAAGGTCAGCCCCAGCATTTT	CASSERTDQGQPQHF
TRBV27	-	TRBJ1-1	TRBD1	TGTGCCAGCAGGAGACAGGGGAACACTGAAGCTTTCTTT	CASRRQGNTEAFF
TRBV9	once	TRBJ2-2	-	TGTGCCAGCAGCCCGACAGGTTACGCGAACACCGGGGAGCTGTTTTTT	CASSPTGYANTGELFF
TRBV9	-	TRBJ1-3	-	TGTGCCAGCAGCGCCACACCTGGAAACACCATATATTTT	CASSATPGNTIYF
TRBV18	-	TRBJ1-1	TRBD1	TGTGCCAGCTCACAGGGACAGGGCGCTGAAGCTTTCTTT	CASSQGQGAEAFF
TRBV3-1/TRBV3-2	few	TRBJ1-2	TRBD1	TGTGCCAGCAGCCAGCGGACAGGCTATGGCTACACCTTC	CASSQRTGYGYTF
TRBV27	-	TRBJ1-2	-	TGTGCCAGCATAGATTATGGGGGCGCAGAAGGGGGCTACACCTTC	CASIDYGGAEGGYTF